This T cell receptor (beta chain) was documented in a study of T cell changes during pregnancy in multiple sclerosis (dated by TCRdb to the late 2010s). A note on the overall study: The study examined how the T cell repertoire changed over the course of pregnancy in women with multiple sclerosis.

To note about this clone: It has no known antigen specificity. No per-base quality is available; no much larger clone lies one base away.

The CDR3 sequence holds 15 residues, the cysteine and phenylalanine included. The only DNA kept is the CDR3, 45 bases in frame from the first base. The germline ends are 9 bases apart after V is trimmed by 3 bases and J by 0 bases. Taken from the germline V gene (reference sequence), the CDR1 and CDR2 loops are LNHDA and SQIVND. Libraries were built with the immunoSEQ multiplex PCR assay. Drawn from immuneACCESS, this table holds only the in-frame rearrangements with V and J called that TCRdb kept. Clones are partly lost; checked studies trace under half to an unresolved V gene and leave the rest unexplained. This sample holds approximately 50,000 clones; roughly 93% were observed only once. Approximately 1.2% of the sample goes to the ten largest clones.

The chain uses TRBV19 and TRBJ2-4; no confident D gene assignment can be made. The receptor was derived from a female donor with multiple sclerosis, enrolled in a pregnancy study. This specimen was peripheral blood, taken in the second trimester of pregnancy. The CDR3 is CASSIAGIAKNIQYF. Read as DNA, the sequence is TGTGCCAGTAGTATTGCAGGTATAGCCAAAAACATTCAGTACTTC.